A selection of T cell receptor beta chains follows, all from one sample in a study of cytomegalovirus exposure and HLA in healthy donors. Generated by immunoSEQ multiplex PCR, the TCRdb table keeps only in-frame clones and is missing some. The sample contains fewer than 150,000 clones, approximately 70% of which appear only once. Source material: PBMCs. The receptors stem from a human donor in good health. The CDR3 runs from the conserved cysteine through the conserved F or W. Fields, in order: J gene, D gene, clone size, V gene, CDR3 protein, CDR3 DNA. D genes are given only for firm matches. Size is omitted from some rows. Given values are once, few, many or a class for expanded clones.

J gene: TRBJ2-7
D gene: TRBD2
clone size: few
V gene: TRBV7-2
CDR3 protein: CASSPGLAGSYEQYF
CDR3 DNA: TGTGCCAGCAGCCCCGGACTAGCGGGTTCCTATGAGCAGTACTTC

J gene: TRBJ2-3
D gene: .
clone size: .
V gene: TRBV7-2
CDR3 protein: CASSLGGPTDTQYF
CDR3 DNA: TGTGCCAGCAGCTTAGGGGGGCCGACAGATACGCAGTATTTT

J gene: TRBJ2-1
D gene: TRBD1
clone size: .
V gene: TRBV2
CDR3 protein: CASSEGQGAGEQFF
CDR3 DNA: TGTGCCAGCAGTGAGGGACAGGGGGCGGGAGAGCAGTTCTTC

J gene: TRBJ2-7
D gene: TRBD2
clone size: .
V gene: TRBV5-1
CDR3 protein: CASSLGDGGIYEQYF
CDR3 DNA: TGCGCCAGCAGCTTGGGAGACGGGGGGATCTACGAGCAGTACTTC

J gene: TRBJ1-2
D gene: .
clone size: .
V gene: TRBV6-5
CDR3 protein: CASSYGGGNYGYTF
CDR3 DNA: TGTGCCAGCAGTTACGGGGGGGGGAACTATGGCTACACCTTC

J gene: TRBJ1-6
D gene: .
clone size: .
V gene: TRBV4-1
CDR3 protein: CASSPGGAKNSPLHF
CDR3 DNA: TGCGCCAGCAGCCCGGGGGGGGCGAAAAATTCACCCCTCCACTTT

J gene: TRBJ1-4
D gene: TRBD1
clone size: few
V gene: TRBV7-9
CDR3 protein: CASSSTGGNEKLFF
CDR3 DNA: TGTGCCAGCAGCTCGACAGGGGGGAATGAAAAACTGTTTTTT

J gene: TRBJ2-1
D gene: .
clone size: few
V gene: TRBV7-6
CDR3 protein: CASSRVFGNNEQFF
CDR3 DNA: TGTGCCAGCAGCCGCGTGTTCGGGAACAATGAGCAGTTCTTC

J gene: TRBJ1-2
D gene: .
clone size: .
V gene: TRBV7-9
CDR3 protein: CASSLVWGRGGYTF
CDR3 DNA: TGTGCCAGCAGCTTAGTTTGGGGGCGCGGTGGCTACACCTTC

J gene: TRBJ1-2
D gene: .
clone size: .
V gene: TRBV27
CDR3 protein: CASSWTSNYGYTF
CDR3 DNA: TGTGCCAGCAGTTGGACATCAAACTATGGCTACACCTTC

J gene: TRBJ2-7
D gene: TRBD2
clone size: .
V gene: TRBV5-6
CDR3 protein: CASSWTSGGTYEQYF
CDR3 DNA: TGTGCCAGCAGCTGGACAAGCGGGGGAACCTACGAGCAGTACTTC

J gene: TRBJ2-3
D gene: .
clone size: .
V gene: TRBV9
CDR3 protein: CASSTPTVTGLDTQYF
CDR3 DNA: TGTGCCAGCAGCACCCCCACCGTGACAGGTTTGGATACGCAGTATTTT

J gene: TRBJ1-4
D gene: .
clone size: few
V gene: TRBV11-3
CDR3 protein: CASSPGLTVNEKLFF
CDR3 DNA: TGTGCCAGCAGCCCTGGGCTTACGGTTAATGAAAAACTGTTTTTT

J gene: TRBJ2-7
D gene: TRBD1
clone size: .
V gene: TRBV7-9
CDR3 protein: CASSLRVGDRSYEQYF
CDR3 DNA: TGTGCCAGCAGCTTACGGGTAGGGGACAGGTCTTACGAGCAGTACTTC

J gene: TRBJ1-3
D gene: .
clone size: .
V gene: TRBV6-6
CDR3 protein: CASSYSTGGAPRHF
CDR3 DNA: TGTGCCAGCAGTTACTCGACGGGGGGGGCCCCAAGGCATTTT

J gene: TRBJ1-2
D gene: .
clone size: .
V gene: TRBV4-1
CDR3 protein: CASSQVGRGNYGYTF
CDR3 DNA: TGCGCCAGCAGCCAAGTAGGTCGAGGGAACTATGGCTACACCTTC

J gene: TRBJ1-2
D gene: TRBD1
clone size: .
V gene: TRBV5-1
CDR3 protein: CASSLRTGRKDGEGYTF
CDR3 DNA: TGCGCCAGCAGTCTTCGGACAGGGCGAAAGGATGGTGAAGGCTACACCTTC

J gene: TRBJ2-2
D gene: .
clone size: few
V gene: TRBV25-1
CDR3 protein: CASMMSGSRNTGELFF
CDR3 DNA: TGTGCCAGCATGATGTCAGGGTCAAGGAACACCGGGGAGCTGTTTTTT

J gene: TRBJ2-3
D gene: TRBD2
clone size: .
V gene: TRBV13
CDR3 protein: CASSNPLAGRNTDTQYF
CDR3 DNA: TGTGCCAGCAGCAACCCGTTAGCGGGACGAAACACAGATACGCAGTATTTT

J gene: TRBJ2-1
D gene: TRBD2
clone size: .
V gene: TRBV11-3
CDR3 protein: CASSPGGWVAQNNEQFF
CDR3 DNA: TGTGCCAGCAGCCCCGGGGGGTGGGTAGCACAGAACAATGAGCAGTTCTTC

J gene: TRBJ2-3
D gene: TRBD2
clone size: few
V gene: TRBV4-1
CDR3 protein: CASSQADRGGTDTQYF
CDR3 DNA: TGCGCCAGCAGCCAAGCGGATCGGGGGGGCACAGATACGCAGTATTTT

J gene: TRBJ2-1
D gene: .
clone size: .
V gene: TRBV10-1
CDR3 protein: CASSESSSAYNEQFF
CDR3 DNA: TGCGCCAGCAGTGAGTCGTCTAGTGCATACAATGAGCAGTTCTTC

J gene: TRBJ1-3
D gene: .
clone size: .
V gene: TRBV13
CDR3 protein: CASSLIHSGNTIYF
CDR3 DNA: TGTGCCAGCAGCTTAATCCACTCTGGAAACACCATATATTTT

J gene: TRBJ1-3
D gene: .
clone size: .
V gene: TRBV28
CDR3 protein: CASSTTGSSGNTIYF
CDR3 DNA: TGTGCCAGCAGCACAACAGGGAGCTCTGGAAACACCATATATTTT

J gene: TRBJ2-7
D gene: .
clone size: .
V gene: TRBV29-1
CDR3 protein: CSVYAGTSYEQYF
CDR3 DNA: TGCAGCGTTTATGCGGGGACCTCCTACGAGCAGTACTTC

J gene: TRBJ1-1
D gene: .
clone size: many
V gene: TRBV30
CDR3 protein: CALGLYREAFF
CDR3 DNA: TGTGCCTTGGGACTTTACCGAGAAGCTTTCTTT

J gene: TRBJ1-1
D gene: .
clone size: once
V gene: TRBV5-1
CDR3 protein: CASSLAIRGGSTEAFF
CDR3 DNA: TGCGCCAGCAGCTTGGCCATTCGGGGGGGGTCCACTGAAGCTTTCTTT

J gene: TRBJ2-1
D gene: TRBD2
clone size: few
V gene: TRBV2
CDR3 protein: CASSEMREYWDEQFF
CDR3 DNA: TGTGCCAGCAGTGAAATGCGGGAGTATTGGGATGAGCAGTTCTTC

J gene: TRBJ1-1
D gene: TRBD1
clone size: few
V gene: TRBV6-6
CDR3 protein: CASNTDRAFGAFF
CDR3 DNA: TGTGCCAGCAATACGGACAGGGCATTCGGAGCTTTCTTT

J gene: TRBJ1-1
D gene: TRBD1
clone size: .
V gene: TRBV11-2
CDR3 protein: CASSLGQGTEAFF
CDR3 DNA: TGTGCCAGCAGCTTAGGACAGGGGACTGAAGCTTTCTTT

J gene: TRBJ1-1
D gene: TRBD1
clone size: .
V gene: TRBV12-5
CDR3 protein: CASGHGDREAFF
CDR3 DNA: TGTGCTAGTGGTCACGGGGACAGGGAAGCTTTCTTT

J gene: TRBJ1-6
D gene: .
clone size: .
V gene: TRBV28
CDR3 protein: CASSVTGDNSPLHF
CDR3 DNA: TGTGCCAGCAGTGTTACAGGAGACAATTCACCCCTCCACTTT

J gene: TRBJ2-2
D gene: .
clone size: few
V gene: TRBV4-1
CDR3 protein: CASSVQGGGELFF
CDR3 DNA: TGCGCCAGCAGCGTACAGGGCGGCGGGGAGCTGTTTTTT

J gene: TRBJ2-1
D gene: .
clone size: .
V gene: TRBV7-9
CDR3 protein: CASSPPRGGAYNEQFF
CDR3 DNA: TGTGCCAGCAGTCCCCCGAGGGGGGGCGCCTACAATGAGCAGTTCTTC

J gene: TRBJ2-3
D gene: TRBD2
clone size: few
V gene: TRBV11-3
CDR3 protein: CASSTGTSGRPTDTQYF
CDR3 DNA: TGTGCCAGCAGCACCGGGACTAGCGGGAGACCCACAGATACGCAGTATTTT

J gene: TRBJ2-3
D gene: TRBD2
clone size: .
V gene: TRBV27
CDR3 protein: CATKVLAGTTDTQYF
CDR3 DNA: TGTGCCACAAAGGTACTAGCGGGAACCACAGATACGCAGTATTTT

J gene: TRBJ1-3
D gene: .
clone size: .
V gene: TRBV9
CDR3 protein: CASSAFSGNTIYF
CDR3 DNA: TGTGCCAGCAGCGCATTCTCTGGAAACACCATATATTTT

J gene: TRBJ2-1
D gene: .
clone size: .
V gene: TRBV5-1
CDR3 protein: CASMGGTRYYNEQFF
CDR3 DNA: TGCGCCAGCATGGGGGGGACACGCTACTACAATGAGCAGTTCTTC

J gene: TRBJ2-5
D gene: .
clone size: .
V gene: TRBV10-1
CDR3 protein: CASSAGRNQETQYF
CDR3 DNA: TGCGCCAGCAGTGCAGGGCGGAACCAAGAGACCCAGTACTTC

J gene: TRBJ1-6
D gene: .
clone size: .
V gene: TRBV5-4
CDR3 protein: CASSLEPGRSPLHF
CDR3 DNA: TGTGCCAGCAGCTTGGAGCCAGGGCGTTCACCCCTCCACTTT

J gene: TRBJ1-5
D gene: TRBD1
clone size: .
V gene: TRBV7-8
CDR3 protein: CASSPAPTGNRNQPQHF
CDR3 DNA: TGTGCCAGCAGCCCGGCCCCGACAGGGAATCGCAATCAGCCCCAGCATTTT

J gene: TRBJ2-7
D gene: TRBD1
clone size: .
V gene: TRBV29-1
CDR3 protein: CSVQGRGTYEQYF
CDR3 DNA: TGCAGCGTTCAGGGCAGGGGGACCTACGAGCAGTACTTC

J gene: TRBJ1-6
D gene: TRBD1
clone size: .
V gene: TRBV5-6
CDR3 protein: CASSLARGRWSPLHF
CDR3 DNA: TGTGCCAGCAGCTTGGCCAGGGGGCGGTGGTCACCCCTCCACTTT

J gene: TRBJ2-5
D gene: TRBD2
clone size: .
V gene: TRBV6-1
CDR3 protein: CASKRGGQETQYF
CDR3 DNA: TGTGCCAGCAAGCGGGGCGGCCAAGAGACCCAGTACTTC

J gene: TRBJ2-5
D gene: TRBD1
clone size: .
V gene: TRBV9
CDR3 protein: CASSVGQGRPGETQYF
CDR3 DNA: TGTGCCAGCAGCGTGGGACAGGGGCGGCCCGGGGAGACCCAGTACTTC

J gene: TRBJ2-7
D gene: TRBD2
clone size: .
V gene: TRBV29-1
CDR3 protein: CSVEEGLAGGPEQYF
CDR3 DNA: TGCAGCGTTGAAGAGGGACTAGCGGGAGGGCCCGAGCAGTACTTC

J gene: TRBJ2-7
D gene: TRBD2
clone size: .
V gene: TRBV10-3
CDR3 protein: CAISESAAGAGEQYF
CDR3 DNA: TGTGCCATCAGTGAGTCTGCTGCGGGAGCAGGCGAGCAGTACTTC

J gene: TRBJ2-1
D gene: TRBD2
clone size: .
V gene: TRBV7-7
CDR3 protein: CASSANPTSRNEQFF
CDR3 DNA: TGTGCTAGCAGCGCAAACCCGACTAGCAGGAATGAGCAGTTCTTC

J gene: TRBJ2-3
D gene: .
clone size: .
V gene: TRBV30
CDR3 protein: CAWFSESTDTQYF
CDR3 DNA: TGTGCCTGGTTTAGCGAGAGCACAGATACGCAGTATTTT

J gene: TRBJ2-7
D gene: .
clone size: .
V gene: TRBV6-1
CDR3 protein: CASSGLDEQYF
CDR3 DNA: TGTGCCAGCAGTGGTCTAGACGAGCAGTACTTC

J gene: TRBJ2-2
D gene: TRBD1
clone size: once
V gene: TRBV19
CDR3 protein: CASTKSGQGAHTGELFF
CDR3 DNA: TGTGCCAGTACCAAATCGGGACAGGGGGCGCACACCGGGGAGCTGTTTTTT

J gene: TRBJ1-4
D gene: .
clone size: .
V gene: TRBV18
CDR3 protein: CASSPGGTNEKLFF
CDR3 DNA: TGTGCCAGCTCACCCGGGGGAACTAATGAAAAACTGTTTTTT

J gene: TRBJ1-5
D gene: TRBD1
clone size: once
V gene: TRBV28
CDR3 protein: CASSLFRDSNSNQPQHF
CDR3 DNA: TGTGCCAGCAGTTTATTCCGGGACAGCAATAGCAATCAGCCCCAGCATTTT

J gene: TRBJ2-2
D gene: .
clone size: .
V gene: TRBV6-4
CDR3 protein: CASSDSAEAAGELFF
CDR3 DNA: TGTGCCAGCAGTGACTCAGCGGAGGCGGCCGGGGAGCTGTTTTTT

J gene: TRBJ2-7
D gene: TRBD1
clone size: .
V gene: TRBV11-3
CDR3 protein: CASSKDRGPGTYEQYF
CDR3 DNA: TGTGCCAGCAGCAAGGACAGGGGACCCGGGACCTACGAGCAGTACTTC

J gene: TRBJ1-2
D gene: .
clone size: .
V gene: TRBV2
CDR3 protein: CASRETGSDGYTF
CDR3 DNA: TGTGCCAGCAGAGAAACAGGGAGTGATGGCTACACCTTC

J gene: TRBJ2-2
D gene: TRBD1
clone size: .
V gene: TRBV7-9
CDR3 protein: CASSLGQGATGELFF
CDR3 DNA: TGTGCCAGCAGCCTGGGACAGGGGGCTACCGGGGAGCTGTTTTTT

J gene: TRBJ2-7
D gene: TRBD1
clone size: few
V gene: TRBV7-7
CDR3 protein: CASSPLQGANEQYF
CDR3 DNA: TGTGCTAGCAGCCCCTTACAGGGGGCCAACGAGCAGTACTTC

J gene: TRBJ1-2
D gene: .
clone size: .
V gene: TRBV28
CDR3 protein: CASSGEVWGYTF
CDR3 DNA: TGTGCCAGCAGTGGGGAGGTATGGGGCTACACCTTC